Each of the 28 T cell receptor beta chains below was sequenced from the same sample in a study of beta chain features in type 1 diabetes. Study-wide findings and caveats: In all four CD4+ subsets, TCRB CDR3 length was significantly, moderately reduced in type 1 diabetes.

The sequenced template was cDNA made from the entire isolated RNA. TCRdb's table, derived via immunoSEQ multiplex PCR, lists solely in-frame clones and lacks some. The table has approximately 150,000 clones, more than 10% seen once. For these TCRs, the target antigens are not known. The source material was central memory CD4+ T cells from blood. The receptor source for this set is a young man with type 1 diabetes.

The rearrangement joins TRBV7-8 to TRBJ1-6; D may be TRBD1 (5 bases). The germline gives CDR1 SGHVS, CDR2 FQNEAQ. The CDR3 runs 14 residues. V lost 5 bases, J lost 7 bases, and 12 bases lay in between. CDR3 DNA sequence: TGTGCCAGCAGCCCCGGGGAGGGGAATTCACCCCTCCACTTT. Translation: CASSPGEGNSPLHF.

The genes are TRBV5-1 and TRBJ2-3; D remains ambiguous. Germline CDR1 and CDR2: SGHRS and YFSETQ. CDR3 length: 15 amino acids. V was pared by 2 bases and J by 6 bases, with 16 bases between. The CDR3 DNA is TGCGCCAGCAGCTTCGACGGACGGGCCGTTGATACGCAGTATTTT. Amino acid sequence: CASSFDGRAVDTQYF.

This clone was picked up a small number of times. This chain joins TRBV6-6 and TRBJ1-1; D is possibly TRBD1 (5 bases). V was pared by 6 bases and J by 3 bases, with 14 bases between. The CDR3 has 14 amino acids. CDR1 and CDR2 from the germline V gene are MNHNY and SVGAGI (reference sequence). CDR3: CASSQQVQYTEAFF. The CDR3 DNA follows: TGTGCCAGCAGCCAACAGGTCCAGTACACTGAAGCTTTCTTT.

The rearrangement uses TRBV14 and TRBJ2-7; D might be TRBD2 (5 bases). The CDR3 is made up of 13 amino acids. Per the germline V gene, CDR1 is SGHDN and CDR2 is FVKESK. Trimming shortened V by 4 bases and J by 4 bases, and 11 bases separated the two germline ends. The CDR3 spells CASSPGRGYEQYF. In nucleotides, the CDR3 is TGTGCCAGCAGCCCAGGACGGGGATACGAGCAGTACTTC.

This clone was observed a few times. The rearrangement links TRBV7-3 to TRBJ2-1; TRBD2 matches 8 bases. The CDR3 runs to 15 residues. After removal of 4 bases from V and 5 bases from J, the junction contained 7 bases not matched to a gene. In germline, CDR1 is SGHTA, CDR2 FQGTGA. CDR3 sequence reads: CASSSAGTRDNEQFF. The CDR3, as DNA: TGTGCCAGCAGCTCAGCCGGGACTAGGGACAATGAGCAGTTCTTC.

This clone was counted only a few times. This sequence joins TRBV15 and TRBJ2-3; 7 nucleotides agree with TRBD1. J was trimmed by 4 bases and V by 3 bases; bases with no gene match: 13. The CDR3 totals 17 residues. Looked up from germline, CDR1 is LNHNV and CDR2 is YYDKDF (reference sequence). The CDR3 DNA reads TGTGCCACCAGCAGCACTAGACAGGGTAGTAATTCAGATACGCAGTATTTT. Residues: CATSSTRQGSNSDTQYF.

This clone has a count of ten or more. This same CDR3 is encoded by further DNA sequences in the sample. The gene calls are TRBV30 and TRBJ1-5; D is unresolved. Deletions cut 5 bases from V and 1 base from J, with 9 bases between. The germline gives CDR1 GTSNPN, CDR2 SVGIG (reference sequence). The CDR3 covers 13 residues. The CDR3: CAWAPDSNQPQHF. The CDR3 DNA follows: TGTGCCTGGGCACCCGACAGCAATCAGCCCCAGCATTTT.

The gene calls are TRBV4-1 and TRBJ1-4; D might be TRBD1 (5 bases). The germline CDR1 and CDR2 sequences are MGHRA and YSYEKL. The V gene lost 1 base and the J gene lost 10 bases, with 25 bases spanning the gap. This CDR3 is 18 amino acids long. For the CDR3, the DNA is TGCGCCAGCAGCCAAGTTCTAAGACAGATCGAGGACTCGGGAAAACTGTTTTTT. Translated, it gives CASSQVLRQIEDSGKLFF.

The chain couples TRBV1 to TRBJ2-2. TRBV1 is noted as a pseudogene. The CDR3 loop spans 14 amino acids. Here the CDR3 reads CTSSQYHNTGELFF. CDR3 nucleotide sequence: TGCACCAGCAGCCAATACCATAACACCGGGGAGCTGTTTTTT.

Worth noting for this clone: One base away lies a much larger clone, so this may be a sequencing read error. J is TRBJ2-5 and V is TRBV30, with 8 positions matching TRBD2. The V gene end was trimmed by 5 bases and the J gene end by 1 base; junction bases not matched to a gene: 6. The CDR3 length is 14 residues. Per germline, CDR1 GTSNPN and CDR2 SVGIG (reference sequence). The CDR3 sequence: CAWAPSGGQETQYF. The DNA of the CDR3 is TGTGCCTGGGCCCCCAGCGGGGGCCAAGAGACCCAGTACTTC.

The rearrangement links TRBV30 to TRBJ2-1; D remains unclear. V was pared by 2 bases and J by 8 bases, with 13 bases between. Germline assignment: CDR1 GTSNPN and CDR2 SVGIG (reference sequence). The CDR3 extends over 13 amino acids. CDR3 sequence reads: CAWSSQVWDEQFF. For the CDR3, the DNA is TGTGCCTGGAGTAGCCAGGTTTGGGATGAGCAGTTCTTC.

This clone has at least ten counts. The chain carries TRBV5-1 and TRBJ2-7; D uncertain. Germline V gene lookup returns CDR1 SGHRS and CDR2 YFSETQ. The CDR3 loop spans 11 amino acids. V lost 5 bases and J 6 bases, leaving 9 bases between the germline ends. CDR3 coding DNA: TGCGCCAGCAGACTGGACGGCGAGCAGTACTTC. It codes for CASRLDGEQYF.

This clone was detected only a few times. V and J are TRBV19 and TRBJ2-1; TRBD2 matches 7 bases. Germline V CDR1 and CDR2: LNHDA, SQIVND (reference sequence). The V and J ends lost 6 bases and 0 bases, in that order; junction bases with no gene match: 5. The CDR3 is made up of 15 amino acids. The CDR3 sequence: CASSLGDYSYNEQFF. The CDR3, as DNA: TGTGCCAGTAGCCTGGGGGACTACTCCTACAATGAGCAGTTCTTC. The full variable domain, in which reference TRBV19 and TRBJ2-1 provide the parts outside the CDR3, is DGGITQSPKYLFRKEGQNVTLSCEQNLNHDAMYWYRQDPGQGLRLIYYSQIVNDFQKGDIAEGYSVSREKKESFPLTVTSAQKNPTAFYLCASSLGDYSYNEQFFGPGTRLTVL.

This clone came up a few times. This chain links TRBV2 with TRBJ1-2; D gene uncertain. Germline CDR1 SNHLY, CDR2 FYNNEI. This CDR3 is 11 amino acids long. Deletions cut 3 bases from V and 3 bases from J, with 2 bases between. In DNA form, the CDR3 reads TGTGCCAGCAGTGAGGACTATGGCTACACCTTC. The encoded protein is CASSEDYGYTF.

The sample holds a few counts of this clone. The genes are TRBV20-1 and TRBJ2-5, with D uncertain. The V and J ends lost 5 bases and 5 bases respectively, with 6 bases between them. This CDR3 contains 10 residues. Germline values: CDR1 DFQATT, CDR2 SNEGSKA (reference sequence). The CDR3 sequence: CSAPRETQYF. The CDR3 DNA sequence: TGCAGTGCTCCAAGGGAGACCCAGTACTTC.

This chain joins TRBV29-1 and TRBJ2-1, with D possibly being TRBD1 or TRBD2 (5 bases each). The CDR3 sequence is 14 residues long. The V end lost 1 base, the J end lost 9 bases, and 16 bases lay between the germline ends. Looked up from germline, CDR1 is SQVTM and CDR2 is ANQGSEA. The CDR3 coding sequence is TGCAGCGTTGAAGGGGCGGGCAGGGAAAGTGAGCAGTTCTTC. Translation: CSVEGAGRESEQFF.

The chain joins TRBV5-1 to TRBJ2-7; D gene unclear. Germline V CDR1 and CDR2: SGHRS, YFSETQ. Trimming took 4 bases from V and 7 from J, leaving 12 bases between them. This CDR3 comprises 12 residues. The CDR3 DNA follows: TGCGCCAGCAGCGATGACCTCCCGGAGCAGTACTTC. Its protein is CASSDDLPEQYF.

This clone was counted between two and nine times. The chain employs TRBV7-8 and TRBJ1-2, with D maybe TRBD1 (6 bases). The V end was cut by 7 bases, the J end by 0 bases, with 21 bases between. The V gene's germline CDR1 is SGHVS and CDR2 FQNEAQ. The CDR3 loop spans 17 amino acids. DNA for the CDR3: TGTGCCAGCAAACCGGGTACAGGGAAAACGTCTAACTATGGCTACACCTTC. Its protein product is CASKPGTGKTSNYGYTF.

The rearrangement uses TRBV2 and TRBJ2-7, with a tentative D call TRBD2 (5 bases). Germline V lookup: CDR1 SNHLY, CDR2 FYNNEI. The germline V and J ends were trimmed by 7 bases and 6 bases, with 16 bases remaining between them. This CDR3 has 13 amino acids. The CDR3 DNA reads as TGTGCCAGCACCCTGGGAAGGGCGGGCGAGCAGTACTTC. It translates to CASTLGRAGEQYF. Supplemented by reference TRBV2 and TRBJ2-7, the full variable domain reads EPEVTQTPSHQVTQMGQEVILRCVPISNHLYFYWYRQILGQKVEFLVSFYNNEISEKSEIFDDQFSVERPDGSNFTLKIRSTKLEDSAMYFCASTLGRAGEQYFGPGTRLTVT.

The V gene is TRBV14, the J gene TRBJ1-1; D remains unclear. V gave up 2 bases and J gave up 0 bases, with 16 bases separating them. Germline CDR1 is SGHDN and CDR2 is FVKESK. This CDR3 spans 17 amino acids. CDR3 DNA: TGTGCCAGCAGCCAACTTAGTTCGGGAATTCTGAACACTGAAGCTTTCTTT. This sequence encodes CASSQLSSGILNTEAFF.

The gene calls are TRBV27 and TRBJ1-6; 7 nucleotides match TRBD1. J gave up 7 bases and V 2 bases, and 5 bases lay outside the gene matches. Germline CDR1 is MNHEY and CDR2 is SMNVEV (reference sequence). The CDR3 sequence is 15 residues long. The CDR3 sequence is CASSLRGGANSPLHF. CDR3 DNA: TGTGCCAGCAGTTTAAGAGGGGGCGCGAATTCACCCCTCCACTTT.

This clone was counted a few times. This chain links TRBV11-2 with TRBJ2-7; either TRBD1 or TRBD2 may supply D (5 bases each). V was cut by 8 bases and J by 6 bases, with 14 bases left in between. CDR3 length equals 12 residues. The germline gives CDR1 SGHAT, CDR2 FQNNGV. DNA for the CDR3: TGTGCCAGCGGAAGGGGAGTTTCCGAGCAGTACTTC. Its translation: CASGRGVSEQYF.

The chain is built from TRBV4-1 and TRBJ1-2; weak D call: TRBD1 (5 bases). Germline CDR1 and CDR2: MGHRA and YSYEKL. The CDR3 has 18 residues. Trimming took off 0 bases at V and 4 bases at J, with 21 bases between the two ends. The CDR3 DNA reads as TGCGCCAGCAGCCAAGAAAGGATGGTAATGGGGCGCTTCTATGGCTACACCTTC. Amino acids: CASSQERMVMGRFYGYTF.

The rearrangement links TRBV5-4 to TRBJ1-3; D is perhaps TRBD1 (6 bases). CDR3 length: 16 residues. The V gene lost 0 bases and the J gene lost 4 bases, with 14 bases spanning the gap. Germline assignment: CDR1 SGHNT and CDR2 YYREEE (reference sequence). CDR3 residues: CASSLAQGTLGNTIYF. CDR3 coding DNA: TGTGCCAGCAGCTTGGCCCAGGGGACGCTCGGAAACACCATATATTTT.

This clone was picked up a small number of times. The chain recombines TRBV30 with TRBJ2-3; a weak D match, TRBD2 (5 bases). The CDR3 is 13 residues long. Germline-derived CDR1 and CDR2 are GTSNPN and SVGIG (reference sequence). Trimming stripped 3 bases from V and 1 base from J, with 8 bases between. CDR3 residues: CAWRRVRTDTQYF. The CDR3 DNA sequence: TGTGCCTGGAGGAGGGTGCGCACAGATACGCAGTATTTT.

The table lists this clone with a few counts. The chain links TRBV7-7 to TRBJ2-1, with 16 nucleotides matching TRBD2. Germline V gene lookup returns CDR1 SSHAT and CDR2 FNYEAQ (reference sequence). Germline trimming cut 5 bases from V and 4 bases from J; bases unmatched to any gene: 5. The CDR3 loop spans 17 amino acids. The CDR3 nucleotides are TGTGCCAGCAGCCCAGGGACTAGCGGGGGGGCGTACAATGAGCAGTTCTTC. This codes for CASSPGTSGGAYNEQFF.

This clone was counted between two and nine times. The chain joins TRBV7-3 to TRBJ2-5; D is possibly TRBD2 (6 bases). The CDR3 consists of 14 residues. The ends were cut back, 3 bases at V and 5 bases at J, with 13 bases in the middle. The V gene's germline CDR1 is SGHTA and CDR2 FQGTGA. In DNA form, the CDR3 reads TGTGCCAGCAGCTTTCAGGGCGGGGTGGAGACCCAGTACTTC. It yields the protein CASSFQGGVETQYF. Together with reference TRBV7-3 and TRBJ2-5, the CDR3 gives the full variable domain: GAGVSQTPSNKVTEKGKYVELRCDPISGHTALYWYRQSLGQGPEFLIYFQGTGAADDSGLPNDRFFAVRPEGSVSTLKIQRTERGDSAVYLCASSFQGGVETQYFGPGTRLLVL.

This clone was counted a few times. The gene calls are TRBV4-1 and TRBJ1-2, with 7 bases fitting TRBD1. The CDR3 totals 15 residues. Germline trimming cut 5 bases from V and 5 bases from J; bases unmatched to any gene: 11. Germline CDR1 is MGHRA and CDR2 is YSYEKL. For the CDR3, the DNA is TGCGCCAGCAGCACGCCGGGACAGACAAGTTATGGCTACACCTTC. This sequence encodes CASSTPGQTSYGYTF.